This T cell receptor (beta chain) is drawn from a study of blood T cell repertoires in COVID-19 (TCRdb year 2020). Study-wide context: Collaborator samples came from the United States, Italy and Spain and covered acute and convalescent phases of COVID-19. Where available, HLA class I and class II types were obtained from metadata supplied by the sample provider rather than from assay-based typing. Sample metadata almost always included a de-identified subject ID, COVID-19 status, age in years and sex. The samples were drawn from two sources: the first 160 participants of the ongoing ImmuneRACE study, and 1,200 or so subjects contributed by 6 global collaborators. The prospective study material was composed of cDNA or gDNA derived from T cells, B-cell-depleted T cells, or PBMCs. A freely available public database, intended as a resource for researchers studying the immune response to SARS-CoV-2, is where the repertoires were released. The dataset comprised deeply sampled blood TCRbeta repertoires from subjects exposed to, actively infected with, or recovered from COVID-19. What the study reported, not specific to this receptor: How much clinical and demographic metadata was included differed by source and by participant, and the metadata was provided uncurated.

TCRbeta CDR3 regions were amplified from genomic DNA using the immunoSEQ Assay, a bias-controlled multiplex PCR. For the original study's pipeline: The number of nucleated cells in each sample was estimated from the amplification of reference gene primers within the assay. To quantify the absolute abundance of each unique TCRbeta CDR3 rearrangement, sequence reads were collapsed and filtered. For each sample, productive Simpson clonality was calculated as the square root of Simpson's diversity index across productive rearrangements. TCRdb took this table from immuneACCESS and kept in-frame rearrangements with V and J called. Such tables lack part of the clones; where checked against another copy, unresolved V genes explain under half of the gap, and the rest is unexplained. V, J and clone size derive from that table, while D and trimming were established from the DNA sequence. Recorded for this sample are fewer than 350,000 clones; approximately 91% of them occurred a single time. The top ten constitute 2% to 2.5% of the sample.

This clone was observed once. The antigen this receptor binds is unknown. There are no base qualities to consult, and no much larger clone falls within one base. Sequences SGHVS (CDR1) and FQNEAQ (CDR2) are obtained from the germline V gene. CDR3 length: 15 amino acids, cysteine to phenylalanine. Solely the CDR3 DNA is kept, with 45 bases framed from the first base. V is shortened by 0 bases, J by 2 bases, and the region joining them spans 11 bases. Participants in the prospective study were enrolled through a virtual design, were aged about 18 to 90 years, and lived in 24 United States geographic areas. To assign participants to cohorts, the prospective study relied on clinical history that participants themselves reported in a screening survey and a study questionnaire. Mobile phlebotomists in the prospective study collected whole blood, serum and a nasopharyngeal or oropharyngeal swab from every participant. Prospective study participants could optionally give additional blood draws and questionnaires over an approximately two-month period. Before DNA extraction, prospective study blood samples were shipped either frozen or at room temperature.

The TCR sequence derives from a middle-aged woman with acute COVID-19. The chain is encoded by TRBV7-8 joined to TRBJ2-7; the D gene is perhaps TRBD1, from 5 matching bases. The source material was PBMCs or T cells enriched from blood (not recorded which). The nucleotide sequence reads TGTGCCAGCAGCTTAGCGTTGGACAACACCTACGAGCAGTACTTC. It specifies CASSLALDNTYEQYF. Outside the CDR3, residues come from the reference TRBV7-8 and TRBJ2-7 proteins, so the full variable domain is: GAGVSQSPRYKVAKRGQDVALRCDPISGHVSLFWYQQALGQGPEFLTYFQNEAQLDKSGLPSDRFFAERPEGSVSTLKIQRTQQEDSAVYLCASSLALDNTYEQYFGPGTRLTVT.